This T cell receptor beta chain comes out of a study of shared clonotypes between healthy human individuals. Investigators spread the genomic DNA of each subset evenly over several immunoSEQ plates. Every unsorted PBMC PCR replicate was loaded with 300 to 350 ng DNA, 25,000 to 30,000 T cell genomes. The assay was immunoSEQ multiplex PCR, and TCRdb's table has in-frame clones only and misses some. Counted here are about 530,000 clones, 60% to 80% occurring once; the ten biggest clones make up around an eighth. Germline V gives CDR1 LNHDA, CDR2 SQIVND (reference sequence). The CDR3 has 14 residues. J lost 3 bases, V lost 6 bases, and 7 bases had no gene match.

The material sequenced was PBMCs. This receptor was obtained from a woman aged 40 to 50 in good health. Some clones in this sample may be carry-over from other donors' samples. This sequence joins TRBV19 and TRBJ2-7; 8 nucleotides match TRBD1. DNA of the CDR3: TGTGCCAGTAGCGTACAGGGGGTGGACTACGAGCAGTACTTC. Protein: CASSVQGVDYEQYF.